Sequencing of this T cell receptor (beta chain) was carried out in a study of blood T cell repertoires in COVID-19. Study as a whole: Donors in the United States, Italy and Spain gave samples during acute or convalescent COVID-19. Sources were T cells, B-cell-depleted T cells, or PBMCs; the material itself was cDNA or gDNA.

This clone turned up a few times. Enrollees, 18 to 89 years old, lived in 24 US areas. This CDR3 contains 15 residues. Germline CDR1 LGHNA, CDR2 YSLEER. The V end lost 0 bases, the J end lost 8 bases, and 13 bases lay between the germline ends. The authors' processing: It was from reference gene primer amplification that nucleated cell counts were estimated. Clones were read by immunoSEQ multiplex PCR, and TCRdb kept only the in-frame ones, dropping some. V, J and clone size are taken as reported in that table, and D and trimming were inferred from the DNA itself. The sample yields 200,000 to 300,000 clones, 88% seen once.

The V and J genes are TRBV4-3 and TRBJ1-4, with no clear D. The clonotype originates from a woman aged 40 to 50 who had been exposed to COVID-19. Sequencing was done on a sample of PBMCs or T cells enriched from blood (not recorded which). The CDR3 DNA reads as TGCGCCAGCAGCCAAGAAGGAGGGAGAGGCGAAAAACTGTTTTTT. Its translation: CASSQEGGRGEKLFF.